This record concerns one T cell receptor (beta chain) sequence. Its antigen is currently unknown. Assay: immunoSEQ multiplex PCR; the TCRdb copy retains only in-frame clones and omits some. In the table there are approximately 140,000 clones, roughly 94% of which are singletons. This record belongs to a study of T cell responses to AZD1222 COVID-19 vaccine. Study-wide results and caveats: Nearly half of the spike-specific TCRs reportedly recognize variant regions that carry no mutations. Donors skewed white British and female; clonal diversity was possibly underestimated.

CDR1 MNHEY and CDR2 SVGAGI come from the germline V gene. The CDR3 spans 14 residues. Trimming removed 2 bases from V and 1 base from J, with 8 bases in between. The V call is TRBV6-5, the J call TRBJ1-1, with D possibly being TRBD1 (5 bases). Sequencing was performed on peripheral blood, taken on day 0 of AZD1222 vaccination. The sequence was collected from an adult in good health. The CDR3 loop is CASSYGTGNTEAFF. The CDR3 nucleotides read TGTGCCAGCAGTTACGGGACGGGGAACACTGAAGCTTTCTTT.